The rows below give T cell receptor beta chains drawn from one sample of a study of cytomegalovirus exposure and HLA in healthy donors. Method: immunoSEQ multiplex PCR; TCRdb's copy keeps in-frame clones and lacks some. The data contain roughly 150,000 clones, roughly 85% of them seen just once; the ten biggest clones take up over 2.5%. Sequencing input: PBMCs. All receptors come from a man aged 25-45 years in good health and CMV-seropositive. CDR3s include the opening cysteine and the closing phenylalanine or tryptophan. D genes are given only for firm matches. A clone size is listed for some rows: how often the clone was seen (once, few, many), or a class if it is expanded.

TGTGCCAGCAGTTTCCGAGCGGGTTCCTACGAGCAGTACTTC CASSFRAGSYEQYF NA TRBJ2-7 few TRBV27
TGCAGCGTTGAAGATAGGGGGACCCTCAACGTCCTGACTTTC CSVEDRGTLNVLTF NA TRBJ2-6 once TRBV29-1
TGCGCCAGCAGCCAAGATGGGTTCGAGACTAGGACCTACGAGCAGTACTTC CASSQDGFETRTYEQYF NA TRBJ2-7 NA TRBV4-3
TGTGCCAGTAGTCCCACAGGGACAGGGAAAACTGAAGCTTTCTTT CASSPTGTGKTEAFF TRBD1 TRBJ1-1 NA TRBV19
TGTGCCAGCAGTTCCCTAGCGGGGACGTCTTCCTACGAGCAGTACTTC CASSSLAGTSSYEQYF TRBD2 TRBJ2-7 NA TRBV28
TGTGCCAGCAGCTTAGGAAATTCTGGCGGGAGGGCCCAAGAGACCCAGTACTTC CASSLGNSGGRAQETQYF TRBD2 TRBJ2-5 once TRBV7-8
TGTGCCAGCAGCCCTGTTTCTGCAACTAATGAAAAACTGTTTTTT CASSPVSATNEKLFF NA TRBJ1-4 NA TRBV5-8
TGTGCCAGCAGTTCAGGGTCTGGGGCCAACGTCCTGACTTTC CASSSGSGANVLTF NA TRBJ2-6 few TRBV6-5
TGTGCCAGCAGTGATCTCGCGGGAGGGTTGAACTTC CASSDLAGGLNF TRBD2 TRBJ2-7 NA TRBV2
TGTGCCAGCAGCTCGTACGAGCAGTACTTC CASSSYEQYF NA TRBJ2-7 NA TRBV2
TGTGCCAGCAGTGGTTCCCCGGGACAGGTCCAAGAGACCCAGTACTTC CASSGSPGQVQETQYF TRBD1 TRBJ2-5 few TRBV7-9
TGTGCCAGTAGTATCGGTGGCAGCGTAGCCAAAAACATTCAGTACTTC CASSIGGSVAKNIQYF NA TRBJ2-4 NA TRBV19
TGTGCCAGCAGCCCCCAGTTGGGCCAAAACATTCAGTACTTC CASSPQLGQNIQYF NA TRBJ2-4 NA TRBV9
TGTGCCAGCCAGCTCATTCAGGGCTCTGGCACTGAAGCTTTCTTT CASQLIQGSGTEAFF NA TRBJ1-1 few TRBV6-6
TGCGCCAGCAGCCAAGATAACCCTACCCCCTATGGCTACACCTTC CASSQDNPTPYGYTF NA TRBJ1-2 few TRBV4-3
TGTGCCAGCACATCCCCATTTACTTACAATGAGCAGTTCTTC CASTSPFTYNEQFF NA TRBJ2-1 NA TRBV6-1
TGCGCCAGCAGCCCAGGGTCGGGTTTGGACGAGCAGTACTTC CASSPGSGLDEQYF NA TRBJ2-7 NA TRBV5-1
TGTGCCAGCAGCACCGACCTACCGACTGTTCCCGTAGCCAAAAACATTCAGTACTTC CASSTDLPTVPVAKNIQYF NA TRBJ2-4 NA TRBV21-1
TGTGCCAGCAGCCCGGACAGGGGGAACCAAGAGACCCAGTACTTC CASSPDRGNQETQYF TRBD1 TRBJ2-5 NA TRBV7-2
TGTGCCAGCAGTCGGGACTACGCCTACAATGAGCAGTTCTTC CASSRDYAYNEQFF TRBD2 TRBJ2-1 once TRBV27
TGTGCCAGCAGCCGCCGGAGGGGGCGAGAGACCCAGTACTTC CASSRRRGRETQYF NA TRBJ2-5 NA TRBV7-8
TGTGCCAGCAGTTTCTCCCATTCAGGTCCCGGGGAGCTGTTTTTT CASSFSHSGPGELFF NA TRBJ2-2 NA TRBV6-5
TGCAGCGTTGAAGGGAGCACTGAAGCTTTCTTT CSVEGSTEAFF NA TRBJ1-1 few TRBV29-1
TGTGCCAGCAGTGCGTATCAGGGGGTCTACGAGCAGTACTTC CASSAYQGVYEQYF TRBD1 TRBJ2-7 NA TRBV6-1
TGTGCCAGCAGTTACGAGGGGAACACTGAAGCTTTCTTT CASSYEGNTEAFF NA TRBJ1-1 NA TRBV6-5
TGTGCCAGCAGCTTGCAAACGGTGCAGTTCTTC CASSLQTVQFF NA TRBJ2-1 NA TRBV5-6
TGCGCCAGCAGCTTGGCGTTGGGTAGCGGAGACACCGGGGAGCTGTTTTTT CASSLALGSGDTGELFF NA TRBJ2-2 NA TRBV5-1
TGTGCCATCAGTGAGTCGCGGGACAGGGGTCATGGCTACACCTTC CAISESRDRGHGYTF TRBD1 TRBJ1-2 once TRBV10-3
TGTGCCAGCAGTGAATCGGAGGGAGTCGGTTTACCTGAAGCTTTCTTT CASSESEGVGLPEAFF NA TRBJ1-1 NA TRBV25-1
TGTGCCAGCATAAGGCTAGGGGCGGATGAGCAGTTCTTC CASIRLGADEQFF NA TRBJ2-1 NA TRBV7-8
TGTGCCAGCAGTCGCAGGGGGTCCTACAATGAGCAGTTCTTC CASSRRGSYNEQFF TRBD1 TRBJ2-1 NA TRBV27
TGTGCCAGCAGCCAAGGGACAGCGAATTCCTACAATGAGCAGTTCTTC CASSQGTANSYNEQFF NA TRBJ2-1 once TRBV4-2
TGTGCCAGCACCGCGGGGAGGGAGCTGTTTTTT CASTAGRELFF NA TRBJ2-2 NA TRBV7-3
TGTGCCAGCAGCCAAAACAGGGCCCACGAGCAGTACTTC CASSQNRAHEQYF NA TRBJ2-7 NA TRBV7-8
TGTGCCAGTAGTATCTCACTAGCGGAATTTACGAACACCGGGGAGCTGTTTTTT CASSISLAEFTNTGELFF TRBD2 TRBJ2-2 NA TRBV19
TGTGCCACCAGCAGAGATAGGGACAGGGGGCTAAATCAGCCCCAGCATTTT CATSRDRDRGLNQPQHF TRBD1 TRBJ1-5 NA TRBV15
TGTGCCAGCAGCCCTCGAGGTGGCCGGGTCGAGCAGTACTTC CASSPRGGRVEQYF NA TRBJ2-7 NA TRBV11-3
TGTGCCAGCAGCTTGGCTCTCCTAGCGGGAGTCTCTGCAGATACGCAGTATTTT CASSLALLAGVSADTQYF TRBD2 TRBJ2-3 NA TRBV5-6
TGTTCCAGCAGCCCGGGGGAGGGGAATCAGCCCCAGCATTTT CSSSPGEGNQPQHF NA TRBJ1-5 once TRBV7-9
TGTGCCAGCAGCCGGGGAGGTTACCTGGGGTTTGAAGCTTTCTTT CASSRGGYLGFEAFF NA TRBJ1-1 NA TRBV7-8
TGCGCCAGCAGCCAAAAACTAGCGGGAGGGCCGGGTGAGCAGTTCTTC CASSQKLAGGPGEQFF TRBD2 TRBJ2-1 NA TRBV4-1